This T cell receptor (beta chain) was observed in a study of blood T cell repertoires in COVID-19 (dated by TCRdb to the early 2020s). The study in broad terms: Collaborator samples came from the United States, Italy and Spain and covered acute and convalescent phases of COVID-19. The material from the prospective study consisted of cDNA or gDNA derived from T cells, B-cell-depleted T cells, or PBMCs. The samples were drawn from two sources: the first 160 participants of the ongoing ImmuneRACE study, and 1,200 or so subjects contributed by 6 global collaborators. Where available, HLA class I and class II types were obtained from metadata supplied by the sample provider rather than from assay-based typing. Deeply sampled blood TCRbeta repertoires from subjects exposed to, actively infected with, or recovered from COVID-19 were included in the dataset. The sample metadata nearly always contained a de-identified subject ID, COVID-19 status, age in years and sex. The repertoires were made available in a free public database intended to serve as a resource for research on the immune response to SARS-CoV-2.

The research as a whole found: How much clinical and demographic metadata was included differed by source and by participant, and the metadata was provided uncurated.

A remark on this clone: Its recognized antigen is unknown. One base away there is no much larger clone; base qualities are not given.

Each collaborating institution followed its own protocols to collect whole blood in K2EDTA tubes. For TCRbeta analysis, collaborator samples were shipped as frozen whole blood, as isolated PBMCs, or as DNA extracted from either sample type. TCRbeta CDR3 regions were amplified from genomic DNA by means of the immunoSEQ Assay, a bias-controlled multiplex PCR. The published analysis was carried out like this. The number of nucleated cells in each sample was estimated from the amplification of reference gene primers within the assay. To quantify the absolute abundance of each unique TCRbeta CDR3 rearrangement, sequence reads were collapsed and filtered. For each sample, productive Simpson clonality was calculated by taking the square root of Simpson's diversity index across productive rearrangements. TCRdb took over this immuneACCESS table, retaining in-frame rearrangements with V and J assigned. Such tables are incomplete; in checked studies, under half of the missing clones stem from an unresolved V gene, and the remainder is unexplained. V and J calls and clone size are copied from that table; D and trimming were computed from the DNA. The sample table records about 65,000 clones; about 94% of these occur just once. Approximately 2.9% of the sample is taken by the ten largest.

According to the germline V gene, CDR1 reads MNHEY and CDR2 reads SVGEGT. Counted from cysteine to phenylalanine, this CDR3 has 15 amino acids. The DNA shown is the 45-base CDR3, in frame from base 1. Trimming accounts for 6 bases at V and 0 bases at J, while the number of junction bases matched to no gene is 6. This TCR came from a man aged 70 or older with active COVID-19. Sequencing used peripheral blood. The chain is encoded by TRBV6-2 or TRBV6-3 joined to TRBJ2-3, with 7 bases in between that match TRBD1. The bases are TGTGCCAGCAGCCACAGGGGCCCTAGCACAGATACGCAGTATTTT. Its amino acids are CASSHRGPSTDTQYF.